The present entry profiles one T cell receptor (beta chain) with its context. This sample is drawn from a study of blood T cell repertoires in COVID-19. About the study: From T cells, B-cell-depleted T cells, or PBMCs came the material, which was cDNA or gDNA.

With 6 bases clipped from V and 12 bases from J, the junction kept 9 bases outside the gene matches. Looked up from germline, CDR1 is LNHDA and CDR2 is SQIVND (reference sequence). The CDR3 length is 13 residues. Data came from immunoSEQ multiplex PCR; TCRdb stores just in-frame clones and leaves some out. The sample gives 35,000 to 45,000 clones, around 91% of which show up once; 9.2% is in the top ten. Sequenced input: peripheral blood. This receptor was taken from a man aged 50 or older with active COVID-19. This rearrangement joins TRBV19 to TRBJ2-7, with 12 positions matching TRBD2. The CDR3 loop reads CASRPGLAGTSYF. CDR3 nucleotide sequence: TGTGCCAGTAGACCGGGACTAGCGGGTACTTCGTACTTC.